This T cell receptor (beta chain) emerged from a study of T cells after yellow fever vaccination. The study's findings and limits: FACS-sorted repertoires could harbor abundant contaminating bulk-population clonotypes.

With respect to this clonotype: Its specificity is unknown.

Germline CDR1 is DFQATT and CDR2 is SNEGSKA (reference sequence). This CDR3 is built from 15 residues. V lost 6 bases to trimming and J lost 6 bases, with 21 bases between them. They built TCR cDNA with 5'RACE template switching, a step that put in a universal primer site and UMIs. TCRdb reprocessed the 5' RACE reads via MiXCR and lists one record per CDR3 protein. The table includes approximately 340,000 distinct CDR3 sequences, 8.7% detected once. This rearrangement joins TRBV20-1 to TRBJ2-1; D may correspond to TRBD1 or TRBD2 (5 bases each). This receptor was taken from a man between 18 and 29 years old who received the YFV17D yellow fever vaccine. The material sequenced was PBMCs, taken on the day of the first yellow fever vaccination. CDR3 nucleotide sequence: TGCAGTGCAACCCTAACCCGGGACGGTCTCAATGAGCAGTTCTTC. This sequence encodes CSATLTRDGLNEQFF.